A single sample gave rise to the 9 T cell receptor beta chains below, sequenced in a study of T-cell memory formation after mild COVID-19. TCRdb recomputed calls from the 5' RACE reads with MiXCR, one row per CDR3 protein. Altogether 250,000 to 300,000 distinct CDR3 sequences are present, about 17% being singletons, with the ten largest covering 22%. Sequencing used PBMCs or a T cell subset sorted from them (not recorded which). These receptors all stem from a man aged 18 to 29 who had mild COVID-19 (a few samples of this study predate the infection). Cell type and time point are not known.

This clonotype has just a few counts. The rearrangement joins TRBV28 to TRBJ1-3; TRBD1 is a possible D gene (5 bases). The CDR3 extends over 13 amino acids. Germline-derived CDR1 and CDR2 are MDHEN and SYDVKM. V lost 7 bases to trimming and J lost 3 bases, with 10 bases between them. The CDR3 protein is CASTFGGGNTIYF. CDR3 DNA: TGTGCCAGCACATTTGGGGGTGGAAACACCATATATTTT.

This clonotype occurred a few times. The chain links TRBV4-2 to TRBJ2-7, with 9 bases that match TRBD2. Trimming cost V 4 bases and J 3 bases; bases outside gene matches: 7. The CDR3 totals 15 residues. CDR1 is LGHNA, CDR2 YNFKEQ, per germline. The CDR3 spells CASSLGTSPLYEQYV. CDR3 DNA: TGTGCCAGCAGCCTCGGGACTAGCCCACTCTACGAGCAGTACGTC.

V and J are TRBV20-1 and TRBJ2-2, with D possibly being TRBD2 (7 bases). The CDR3 sequence is 13 residues long. Trimming pared 5 bases from V and 9 bases from J, leaving 16 bases between. Germline-derived CDR1 and CDR2 are DFQATT and SNEGSKA (reference sequence). The CDR3 DNA reads TGCAGTGCTCCAATTTGGGGGGGGCGGGAGCTGTTTTTT. The encoded protein is CSAPIWGGRELFF.

This clonotype was counted ten times or more. The rearrangement uses TRBV18 and TRBJ1-1; 9 bases align to TRBD1. V lost 4 bases and J lost 1; bases outside the gene matches: 10. The CDR3 has 17 residues. The germline gives CDR1 KGHSH, CDR2 LQKENI. DNA of the CDR3: TGTGCCAGCTCACAGGCCGGGACAGGGTTTCGGAACACTGAAGCTTTCTTT. The encoded protein is CASSQAGTGFRNTEAFF.

This clonotype turned up a few times. The chain links TRBV5-1 to TRBJ2-7; D tentatively fits TRBD1 or TRBD2 (5 bases each). The CDR3 has 15 amino acids. The germline gives CDR1 SGHRS, CDR2 YFSETQ. Trimming took 5 bases from V and 3 from J, leaving 18 bases between them. The CDR3 loop reads CASRGLVGDLYEQYF. The CDR3, as DNA: TGCGCCAGCAGGGGCTTGGTTGGGGACCTCTACGAGCAGTACTTC.

This clonotype was seen repeatedly, ten times or more. The rearrangement joins TRBV12-3 or TRBV12-4 to TRBJ2-5, with 14 bases lining up with TRBD2. The trim removed 5 bases at V and 11 bases at J, leaving 4 bases unmatched. The CDR3 is 13 amino acids. The CDR3 sequence: CASSPGLAGVQYF. The CDR3 DNA follows: TGTGCCAGCAGTCCGGGACTAGCGGGGGTACAGTACTTC.

This clonotype was found a few times. The chain's CDR3 is CSATGLERMNTEAFF. As DNA, the CDR3 is TGCAGTGCGACCGGACTAGAACGCATGAACACTGAAGCTTTCTTT. The V call is TRBV20-1, the J call TRBJ1-1; D is undetermined. Germline V gives CDR1 DFQATT, CDR2 SNEGSKA (reference sequence). The V gene lost 6 bases and the J gene lost 0 bases, with 17 bases spanning the gap. The CDR3 totals 15 residues.

This sequence joins TRBV7-9 and TRBJ2-5, with 8 bases identical to TRBD2. The length of the CDR3 is 17 residues. With 1 base clipped from V and 4 bases from J, the junction kept 11 bases outside the gene matches. The V gene's germline CDR1 is SEHNR and CDR2 FQNEAQ (reference sequence). The DNA of the CDR3 is TGTGCCAGCAGCTTAGGTAGCGGGACCGCCGATCGAGAGACCCAGTACTTC. Protein product: CASSLGSGTADRETQYF.

The chain is built from TRBV7-9 and TRBJ1-4; D call uncertain. The V gene lost 6 bases and the J gene lost 8 bases, with 16 bases spanning the gap. CDR1 is SEHNR, CDR2 FQNEAQ, per germline (reference sequence). The CDR3 totals 14 residues. The CDR3 DNA follows: TGTGCCAGCAGGGAAGCGCGAGGAACGGAAAAACTGTTTTTT. It encodes CASREARGTEKLFF.